Listed below are T cell receptor beta chains from one sample, sequenced in a study of cytomegalovirus exposure and HLA in healthy donors. The method was immunoSEQ multiplex PCR; TCRdb's version includes in-frame clones alone and lacks a portion of them. The sample carries about 110,000 clones, less than 85% recorded once. Sequencing used PBMCs. The receptors stem from a man aged 55 to 70 in good health and CMV-seronegative. The CDR3 runs from the conserved cysteine through the conserved F or W. The D gene is left open where the match is weak. Some rows mark clone size as missing; the rest say once, few, many or name a class of expanded clone.

clone size	D gene	V gene	J gene	CDR3 protein	CDR3 DNA
.	TRBD2	TRBV4-2	TRBJ2-5	CASSQRTSGYQETQYF	TGTGCCAGCAGCCAACGGACTAGCGGGTACCAAGAGACCCAGTACTTC
.	.	TRBV7-9	TRBJ1-4	CASSLIGSSKLFF	TGTGCCAGCAGCTTAATCGGGTCCTCGAAACTGTTTTTT
few	TRBD1	TRBV5-1	TRBJ1-2	CASSRDRVGDGYTF	TGCGCCAGCAGCAGGGACAGGGTGGGAGATGGCTACACCTTC
.	TRBD1	TRBV30	TRBJ2-3	CAWSDRGARTDTQYF	TGTGCCTGGAGTGACAGGGGGGCGAGAACAGATACGCAGTATTTT
.	TRBD1	TRBV15	TRBJ2-3	CATSSLGTGSTDTQYF	TGTGCCACCAGCAGCCTCGGGACAGGGAGCACAGATACGCAGTATTTT
.	.	TRBV28	TRBJ1-5	CASSLWRDGQPQHF	TGTGCCAGCAGTTTATGGAGGGATGGTCAGCCCCAGCATTTT
.	.	TRBV11-2	TRBJ2-3	CASHSLVPVGFTDTQYF	TGTGCCAGCCATAGCTTAGTTCCGGTTGGATTCACAGATACGCAGTATTTT
.	TRBD2	TRBV4-3	TRBJ2-3	CASSQEWRGATGNTQYF	TGCGCCAGCAGCCAAGAGTGGCGGGGGGCTACGGGGAATACGCAGTATTTT
.	TRBD1	TRBV6-5	TRBJ2-1	CASSWDSISSYNEQFF	TGTGCCAGCAGTTGGGACAGTATTAGCTCCTACAATGAGCAGTTCTTC
.	.	TRBV28	TRBJ2-5	CASRPGGSRTQYF	TGTGCCAGCAGACCGGGGGGCTCCAGGACCCAGTACTTC
.	TRBD2	TRBV7-9	TRBJ2-2	CASSLRLAGARGELFF	TGTGCCAGCAGCCTCCGACTAGCGGGAGCCCGGGGAGAGCTGTTTTTT
.	.	TRBV13	TRBJ1-2	CASSTRREANYGYTF	TGTGCCAGCAGCACCCGGCGGGAAGCTAACTATGGCTACACCTTC
.	.	TRBV7-2	TRBJ2-3	CASSVEGLRTDTQYF	TGTGCCAGCAGCGTTGAGGGACTTCGCACAGATACGCAGTATTTT
.	TRBD1	TRBV5-4	TRBJ2-7	CASSPGGTGNAYEQYF	TGTGCCAGCAGCCCCGGCGGGACAGGGAACGCCTACGAGCAGTACTTC
.	TRBD1	TRBV6-5	TRBJ1-6	CASRQGAQSPLHF	TGTGCCAGCAGACAGGGGGCCCAGTCACCCCTCCACTTT
.	.	TRBV28	TRBJ1-1	CASSLSAGGSNTEAFF	TGTGCCAGCAGTTTGTCAGCGGGGGGCTCGAACACTGAAGCTTTCTTT
.	.	TRBV7-8	TRBJ2-1	CASSVGGDRRYNEQFF	TGTGCCAGCAGCGTAGGGGGGGACAGGAGATACAATGAGCAGTTCTTC
.	.	TRBV11-2	TRBJ1-5	CASSKVTNRSGPSNQPQHF	TGTGCCAGCAGCAAAGTCACAAACCGGTCAGGGCCTAGCAATCAGCCCCAGCATTTT
.	.	TRBV4-1	TRBJ2-5	CASSQDGGRGETQYF	TGCGCCAGCAGCCAAGATGGCGGGCGGGGAGAGACCCAGTACTTC
.	TRBD1	TRBV6-5	TRBJ1-6	CASSYFPTGVLSPLHF	TGTGCCAGCAGTTACTTCCCCACAGGGGTCCTTTCACCCCTCCACTTT
.	.	TRBV19	TRBJ1-1	CASSISGQANTEAFF	TGTGCCAGTAGTATTTCTGGACAAGCCAACACTGAAGCTTTCTTT
.	TRBD1	TRBV5-5	TRBJ2-1	CASSSGQSSYNEQFF	TGTGCCAGCAGCTCGGGACAGAGCTCCTACAATGAGCAGTTCTTC
.	.	TRBV5-5	TRBJ2-1	CASSLEVGGSYGNEQFF	TGTGCCAGCAGCTTGGAGGTTGGGGGGTCCTACGGCAATGAGCAGTTCTTC
.	.	TRBV7-2	TRBJ2-1	CASMEDKSSYNEQFF	TGTGCCAGCATGGAGGATAAGAGCTCCTACAATGAGCAGTTCTTC
.	TRBD2	TRBV5-1	TRBJ2-5	CASSPPLGGKETQYF	TGCGCCAGCAGCCCCCCCCTGGGAGGGAAGGAGACCCAGTACTTC
.	.	TRBV6-5	TRBJ1-2	CASTQVQGYGGYTF	TGTGCCAGCACCCAAGTGCAGGGGTATGGAGGCTACACCTTC
.	TRBD1	TRBV4-3	TRBJ2-2	CASSQPGQVRTGELFF	TGCGCCAGCAGCCAACCTGGACAGGTTCGAACCGGGGAGCTGTTTTTT
.	.	TRBV5-8	TRBJ2-7	CASSSAVGRAYEQYF	TGTGCCAGCAGCTCAGCGGTAGGCCGAGCCTACGAGCAGTACTTC
few	TRBD1	TRBV18	TRBJ1-1	CASRQGGNTEAFF	TGTGCCAGCCGGCAGGGGGGGAACACTGAAGCTTTCTTT
.	.	TRBV4-1	TRBJ1-2	CASSQDQGRRGYGYTF	TGCGCCAGCAGCCAAGACCAGGGGCGACGGGGCTATGGCTACACCTTC
.	TRBD1	TRBV28	TRBJ2-6	CASSLLQGASSGANVLTF	TGTGCCAGCAGTTTATTACAGGGGGCCTCCTCTGGGGCCAACGTCCTGACTTTC
.	TRBD1	TRBV13	TRBJ1-2	CASSLTDRGRGYTF	TGTGCCAGCAGCCTAACCGACAGGGGACGCGGCTACACCTTC
.	TRBD2	TRBV4-3	TRBJ2-5	CASSRLLAAPQETQYF	TGCGCCAGCAGCCGGCTTCTAGCGGCCCCGCAAGAGACCCAGTACTTC
.	TRBD2	TRBV5-1	TRBJ2-5	CASRPGGGFQETQYF	TGCGCCAGCAGACCGGGCGGGGGATTTCAAGAGACCCAGTACTTC
.	TRBD1	TRBV7-8	TRBJ1-2	CASSLVTGSNYGYTF	TGTGCCAGCAGCTTAGTGACAGGGTCTAACTATGGCTACACCTTC
.	TRBD2	TRBV2	TRBJ2-3	CASSVGRGGFTDTQYF	TGTGCCAGCAGTGTCGGGCGGGGGGGCTTCACAGATACGCAGTATTTT
few	.	TRBV29-1	TRBJ1-2	CSVEGAGVQYGYTF	TGCAGCGTTGAAGGGGCAGGGGTCCAGTATGGCTACACCTTC
.	.	TRBV30	TRBJ2-5	CAWSVRTYQETQYF	TGTGCCTGGAGTGTACGGACTTACCAAGAGACCCAGTACTTC
.	TRBD1	TRBV4-3	TRBJ2-1	CASSQDRGRGPYNEQFF	TGCGCCAGCAGCCAAGATCGTGGAAGGGGGCCCTACAATGAGCAGTTCTTC
.	.	TRBV7-2	TRBJ1-1	CASSPGGPRSTEAFF	TGTGCCAGCAGCCCAGGAGGCCCCAGGAGCACTGAAGCTTTCTTT
.	.	TRBV29-1	TRBJ2-1	CSGSVSSYNEQFF	TGCAGCGGCTCAGTAAGCTCCTACAATGAGCAGTTCTTC
.	TRBD1	TRBV5-3	TRBJ1-1	CARSLPDRGSAANTEAFF	TGTGCCAGAAGCTTACCGGACAGGGGCTCGGCTGCGAACACTGAAGCTTTCTTT
.	TRBD1	TRBV4-2	TRBJ2-3	CASSQEQGSFSTDTQYF	TGTGCCAGCAGCCAGGAACAGGGGTCGTTTAGCACAGATACGCAGTATTTT
.	TRBD1	TRBV11-2	TRBJ1-6	CASSVGTASSYNSPLHF	TGTGCCAGCAGCGTCGGGACAGCGAGCTCCTATAATTCACCCCTCCACTTT
.	TRBD1	TRBV25-1	TRBJ1-6	CASKDRENSPLHF	TGTGCCAGCAAGGACAGGGAAAATTCACCCCTCCACTTT
.	.	TRBV5-8	TRBJ2-5	CATGGETQYF	TGTGCCACTGGGGGGGAGACCCAGTACTTC
once	TRBD2	TRBV5-4	TRBJ2-1	CASSGLAGGNNEQFF	TGTGCCAGCAGCGGCTTAGCGGGGGGGAACAATGAGCAGTTCTTC
.	.	TRBV5-1	TRBJ1-4	CASSRPEGGVGEKLFF	TGCGCCAGCAGCCGTCCGGAGGGGGGGGTAGGGGAAAAACTGTTTTTT
.	TRBD2	TRBV25-1	TRBJ2-7	CASKGARLAAHYEQYF	TGTGCCAGCAAGGGGGCGAGACTAGCGGCCCACTACGAGCAGTACTTC
.	.	TRBV6-1	TRBJ2-5	CASPTPGFGETQYF	TGTGCCAGCCCAACACCAGGGTTCGGGGAGACCCAGTACTTC
few	.	TRBV7-9	TRBJ1-6	CASTSGEINSPLHF	TGTGCCAGCACCTCGGGAGAGATAAATTCACCCCTCCACTTT